A selection of T cell receptor beta chains follows, all from one sample in a study of T-cell memory formation after mild COVID-19. TCRdb re-derived calls from the 5' RACE reads in MiXCR, one entry per CDR3 protein. The profile shows 400,000 or so distinct CDR3 sequences, 20% of them singletons. The source material was PBMCs or a T cell subset sorted from them (not recorded which). These receptor sequences come from an adult woman who had mild COVID-19 (a few samples of this study predate the infection). Cell type and time point are not known. Both conserved end residues are part of each CDR3. A D gene is named only where the DNA matches it firmly. A row's size may be missing; if present it is once, few, many or a size class.

. | TRBJ2-7 | TRBV18 | TRBD2 | TGTGCCAGCTCACGCATAGGGACTAGCGTTACCTACGAGCAGTACTTC | CASSRIGTSVTYEQYF
few | TRBJ2-3 | TRBV11-2 | TRBD2 | TGTGCCAGCAGCTTAGAAGGACTAGCGGGGGGGCCGAAGACAGATACGCAGTATTTT | CASSLEGLAGGPKTDTQYF
. | TRBJ1-2 | TRBV6-5 | . | TGTGCCAGCAGTTATCACCGGGACCTCCCGGCGAACACCTTC | CASSYHRDLPANTF
. | TRBJ1-1 | TRBV7-9 | . | TGTGCCAGCAGTCACGGGGACCGGGAGAACACTGAAGCTTTCTTT | CASSHGDRENTEAFF
. | TRBJ2-7 | TRBV29-1 | TRBD2 | TGCAGCGTTGCCCTAGCGGGCGGCGCCTACGAGCAGTACTTC | CSVALAGGAYEQYF
. | TRBJ2-7 | TRBV6-6 | . | TGTGCCAGCAGTTACAAGGGACAATCCTACGAGCAGTACTTC | CASSYKGQSYEQYF
. | TRBJ2-7 | TRBV7-3 | . | TGTGCCAGCAGCTTAAGCGGGACAGACAACTACGAGCAGTACTTC | CASSLSGTDNYEQYF
few | TRBJ2-5 | TRBV2 | TRBD2 | TGTGCCAGCAGTGCGGGACTAGCGGACCAAGAGACCCAGTACTTC | CASSAGLADQETQYF
. | TRBJ2-2 | TRBV11-3 | . | TGTGCCAGCGGGCATGTCGGCGGGGAGCTGTTTTTT | CASGHVGGELFF
. | TRBJ2-1 | TRBV5-1 | . | TGCGCCAGCAGCCAAAACGGGCCCTTTGTTAATGAGCAGTTCTTC | CASSQNGPFVNEQFF
. | TRBJ2-3 | TRBV14 | TRBD2 | TGTGCCAGCAGCCAAGGGCGGAACGGGAGGGGTATCCGGACAGATACGCAGTATTTT | CASSQGRNGRGIRTDTQYF
few | TRBJ2-2 | TRBV20-1 | TRBD1 | TGCAGTGCTTTGGACAGGGGGAACACCGGGGAGCTGTTTTTT | CSALDRGNTGELFF
. | TRBJ2-7 | TRBV7-9 | . | TGTGCCAGCAGCTTAGCTACAGGGCACCACGAGCAGTACTTC | CASSLATGHHEQYF
few | TRBJ2-5 | TRBV3-1 | . | TGTGCCAGCAGCCAACGGGAGACCCAGTACTTC | CASSQRETQYF
. | TRBJ2-6 | TRBV18 | TRBD1 | TGTGCCAGCTCACCACGACAGGGGACTGGGGCCAACGTCCTGACTTTC | CASSPRQGTGANVLTF
. | TRBJ2-1 | TRBV14 | . | TGTGCCAGCAGCCCGAGAGCTGGTAGCAATGAGCAGTTCTTC | CASSPRAGSNEQFF
few | TRBJ2-1 | TRBV5-1 | TRBD2 | TGCGCCAGCCTTGAGGGACTAGCTTTCAATGAGCAGTTCTTC | CASLEGLAFNEQFF
few | TRBJ2-7 | TRBV19 | . | TGTGCCAGTAGTAGTGGCGTCTCAAGCTCCTACGAGCAGTACTTC | CASSSGVSSSYEQYF
few | TRBJ2-2 | TRBV4-2 | . | TGTGCCAGCAGCCAAGGGGCGACCCACACCGGGGAGCTGTTTTTT | CASSQGATHTGELFF
. | TRBJ2-3 | TRBV15 | TRBD2 | TGTGCCACCAGCCCCGGCGGGGGGGCGTGGACAGATACGCAGTATTTT | CATSPGGGAWTDTQYF
few | TRBJ1-1 | TRBV5-1 | . | TGCGCCAGCAGCCCGGGGAAGGCTGAAGCTTTCTTT | CASSPGKAEAFF
few | TRBJ2-3 | TRBV12-3/TRBV12-4 | TRBD2 | TGTGCCAGCAGGCCACGACTAGCTGGGTCGGCAGATACGCAGTATTTT | CASRPRLAGSADTQYF
. | TRBJ2-1 | TRBV3-1 | . | TGTGCCAGCAGCCAAGCTGGGGGTGGCTCCTACAATGAGCAGTTCTTC | CASSQAGGGSYNEQFF
few | TRBJ1-1 | TRBV4-1 | . | TGCGCCAGCAGCCAAGAGGGGAGACCCACTGAAGCTTTCTTT | CASSQEGRPTEAFF
. | TRBJ2-5 | TRBV5-1 | TRBD1 | TGCGCCAGCAGCTTTCAGACAGGGGCGGAAGAGACCCAGTACTTC | CASSFQTGAEETQYF
. | TRBJ1-1 | TRBV9 | . | TGTGCCAGCAGCCTAGCCGGCGATTTCAACACTGAAGCTTTCTTT | CASSLAGDFNTEAFF
few | TRBJ2-1 | TRBV24-1 | . | TGTGCCACCAGTGGGGGCCTAGCGTACTACAATGAGCAGTTCTTC | CATSGGLAYYNEQFF
. | TRBJ1-3 | TRBV20-1 | TRBD1 | TGCAGTGCTAGGGGAGGGACAGGGTCTTCAGGAAACACCATATATTTT | CSARGGTGSSGNTIYF
. | TRBJ1-6 | TRBV7-3 | . | TGTGCCAGCAGCTTAAGAGGAGGGTCAGGTAATTCACCCCTCCACTTT | CASSLRGGSGNSPLHF
. | TRBJ2-7 | TRBV4-2 | . | TGTGCCAGCAGCGCCGGGACTGGCTACGAGCAGTACTTC | CASSAGTGYEQYF
few | TRBJ2-5 | TRBV7-8 | . | TGTGCCAGCAGCTTCGAGTACCAAGAGACCCAGTACTTC | CASSFEYQETQYF
many | TRBJ2-2 | TRBV5-1 | . | TGCGCCAGCAGCTTGGTTCAGGGAGGCACCGGGGAGCTGTTTTTT | CASSLVQGGTGELFF
. | TRBJ2-3 | TRBV20-1 | . | TGCAGTGGCCGAAGACTAGTCCGCACAGATACGCAGTATTTT | CSGRRLVRTDTQYF
few | TRBJ1-2 | TRBV12-3/TRBV12-4 | . | TGTGCCAGCATCAAAGTAGGGGAATTGGGTGGCTACACCTTC | CASIKVGELGGYTF
. | TRBJ2-5 | TRBV20-1 | . | TGCAGTGCTAGAGAGGCTAGTAGAATCGGAGAGACCCAGTACTTC | CSAREASRIGETQYF
. | TRBJ2-5 | TRBV10-3 | TRBD1 | TGTGCCGTCGGGACAGGGGGTTTCGAGACCCAGTACTTC | CAVGTGGFETQYF
. | TRBJ1-6 | TRBV2 | . | TGTGCCAGCAGTATTGACAGGCCGTCTCTCTCACCCCTCCACTTT | CASSIDRPSLSPLHF